The sequence of this T cell receptor (beta chain) was determined in a study of OX40 agonist ivuxolimab in advanced cancers. For the study at large: The group had a mean age of around 60 years, ranged from about 23 to 79, and was just under 85% male. Findings of the study overall: Both CD4+ and CD8+ T cell populations in blood had undergone clonal expansion by week 6 at 0.1 to 3.0 mg/kg. Normalized expansion of T-cell clones was also low for some nonresponders. Expanded clones belonging to CD8+ T cells outnumbered, on average, those of CD4+.

Profiling relied on immunoSEQ multiplex PCR, and the TCRdb table lists in-frame clones only, not all of them. The sample includes about 37,000 clones, 87% of them seen just once. This clone was seen only a few times. The antigen is undetermined. Germline V gene data show CDR1 as LGHNA and CDR2 as YNFKEQ. V lost 0 bases to trimming and J lost 0 bases, with 12 bases between them. This CDR3 contains 17 residues. The gene calls are TRBV4-2 and TRBJ2-1; D might be TRBD1 (5 bases). The material was CD4+ or CD8+ T cells sorted from blood, obtained in a trial of the OX40 agonist ivuxolimab. The clonotype was recovered from an adult with an advanced solid tumor such as melanoma, head and neck, liver or kidney cancer. This chain's CDR3 is CASSQDLDSSSYNEQFF. CDR3 coding DNA: TGTGCCAGCAGCCAAGATCTAGACAGCAGCTCCTACAATGAGCAGTTCTTC.